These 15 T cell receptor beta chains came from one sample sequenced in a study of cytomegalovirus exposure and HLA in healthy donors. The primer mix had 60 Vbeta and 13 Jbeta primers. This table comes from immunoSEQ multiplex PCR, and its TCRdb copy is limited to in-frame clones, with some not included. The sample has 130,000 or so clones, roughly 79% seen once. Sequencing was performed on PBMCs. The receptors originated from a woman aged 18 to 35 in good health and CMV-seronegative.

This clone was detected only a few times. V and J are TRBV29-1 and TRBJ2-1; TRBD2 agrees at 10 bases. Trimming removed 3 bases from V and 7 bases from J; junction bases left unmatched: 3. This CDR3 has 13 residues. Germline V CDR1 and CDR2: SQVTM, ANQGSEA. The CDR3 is CSVDRAGGNEQFF. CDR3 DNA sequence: TGCAGCGTTGATCGAGCGGGAGGGAATGAGCAGTTCTTC.

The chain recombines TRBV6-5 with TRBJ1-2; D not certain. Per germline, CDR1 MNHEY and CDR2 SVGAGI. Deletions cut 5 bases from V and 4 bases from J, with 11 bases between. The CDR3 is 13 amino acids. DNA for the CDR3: TGTGCCAGCAGTCCCTACCTTGGCTATGGCTACACCTTC. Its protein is CASSPYLGYGYTF.

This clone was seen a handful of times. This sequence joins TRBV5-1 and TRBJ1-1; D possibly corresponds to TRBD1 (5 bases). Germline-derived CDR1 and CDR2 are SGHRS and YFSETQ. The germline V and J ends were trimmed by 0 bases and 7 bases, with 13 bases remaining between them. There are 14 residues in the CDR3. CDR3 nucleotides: TGCGCCAGCAGCTTGGGCCCAAATACAGGTGAAGCTTTCTTT. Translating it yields CASSLGPNTGEAFF.

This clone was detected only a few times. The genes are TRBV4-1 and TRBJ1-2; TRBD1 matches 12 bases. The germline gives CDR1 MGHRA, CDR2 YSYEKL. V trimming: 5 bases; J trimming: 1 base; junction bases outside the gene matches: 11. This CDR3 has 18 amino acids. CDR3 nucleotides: TGCGCCAGCAGCTCATTTCCGGGACAGGGGGCAGGTAACTATGGCTACACCTTC. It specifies CASSSFPGQGAGNYGYTF.

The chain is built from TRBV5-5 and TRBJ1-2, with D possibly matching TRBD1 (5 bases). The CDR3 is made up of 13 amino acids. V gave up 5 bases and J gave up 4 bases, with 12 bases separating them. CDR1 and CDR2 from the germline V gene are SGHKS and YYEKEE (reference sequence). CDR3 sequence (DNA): TGTGCCAGCAGTGGGGGGGTGACCTATGGCTACACCTTC. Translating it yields CASSGGVTYGYTF.

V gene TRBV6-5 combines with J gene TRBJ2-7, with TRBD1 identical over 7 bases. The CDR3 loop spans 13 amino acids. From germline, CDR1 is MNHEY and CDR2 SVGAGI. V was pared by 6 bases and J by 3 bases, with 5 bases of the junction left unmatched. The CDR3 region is CASRETGDYEQYF. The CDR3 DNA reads TGTGCCAGCAGGGAAACAGGGGACTACGAGCAGTACTTC.

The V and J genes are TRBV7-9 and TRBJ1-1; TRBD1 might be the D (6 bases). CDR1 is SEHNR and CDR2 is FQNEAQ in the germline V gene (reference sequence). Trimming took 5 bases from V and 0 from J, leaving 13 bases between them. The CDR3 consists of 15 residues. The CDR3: CASSPGGSMNTEAFF. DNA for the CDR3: TGTGCCAGCAGCCCTGGGGGCAGTATGAACACTGAAGCTTTCTTT.

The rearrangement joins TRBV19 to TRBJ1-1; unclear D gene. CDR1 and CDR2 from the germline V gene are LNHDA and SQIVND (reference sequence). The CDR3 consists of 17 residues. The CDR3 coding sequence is TGTGTCAGCCTCCGCCCCGGCAGTGAGGAGGTGAACACTGAAGCTTTCTTT. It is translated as CVSLRPGSEEVNTEAFF. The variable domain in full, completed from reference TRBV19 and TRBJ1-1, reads DGGITQSPKYLFRKEGQNVTLSCEQNLNHDAMYWYRQDPGQGLRLIYYSQIVNDFQKGDIAEGYSVSREKKESFPLTVTSAQKNPTAFYLCVSLRPGSEEVNTEAFFGQGTRLTVV.

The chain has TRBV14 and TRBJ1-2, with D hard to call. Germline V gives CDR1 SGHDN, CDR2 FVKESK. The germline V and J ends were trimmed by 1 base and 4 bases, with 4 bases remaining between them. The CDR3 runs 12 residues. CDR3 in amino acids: CASSQAGYGYTF. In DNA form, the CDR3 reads TGTGCCAGCAGCCAAGCCGGCTATGGCTACACCTTC.

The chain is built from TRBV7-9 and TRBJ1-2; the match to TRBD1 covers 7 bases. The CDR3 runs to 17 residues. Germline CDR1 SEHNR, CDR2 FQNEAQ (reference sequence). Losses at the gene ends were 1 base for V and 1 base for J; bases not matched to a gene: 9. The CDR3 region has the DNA TGTGCCAGCAGCTTAGACTGGACCCGGGACAGTAACTATGGCTACACCTTC. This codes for CASSLDWTRDSNYGYTF.

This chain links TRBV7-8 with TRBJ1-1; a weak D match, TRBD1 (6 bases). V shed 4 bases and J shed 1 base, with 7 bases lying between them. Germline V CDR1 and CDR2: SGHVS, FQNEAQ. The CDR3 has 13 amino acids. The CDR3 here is CASSSDRNTEAFF. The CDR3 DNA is TGTGCCAGCAGCTCGGACAGGAACACTGAAGCTTTCTTT.

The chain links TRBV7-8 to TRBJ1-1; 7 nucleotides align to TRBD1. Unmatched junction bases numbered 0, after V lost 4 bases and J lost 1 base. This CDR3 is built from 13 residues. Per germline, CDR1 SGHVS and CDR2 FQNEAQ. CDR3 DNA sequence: TGTGCCAGCAGCTGGACAGGGAACACTGAAGCTTTCTTT. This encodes CASSWTGNTEAFF.

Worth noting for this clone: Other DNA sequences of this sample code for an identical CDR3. The CDR3 sequence: CASSLVSGDTEAFF. The CDR3 DNA reads as TGTGCCAGCAGCTTGGTTTCGGGAGACACTGAAGCTTTCTTT. This chain uses TRBV5-6 with TRBJ1-1; D not certain. With 0 bases removed from V and 3 bases from J, the gap between germline ends came to 9 bases. The germline V gene encodes CDR1 SGHDT and CDR2 YYEEEE. CDR3 size: 14 residues.

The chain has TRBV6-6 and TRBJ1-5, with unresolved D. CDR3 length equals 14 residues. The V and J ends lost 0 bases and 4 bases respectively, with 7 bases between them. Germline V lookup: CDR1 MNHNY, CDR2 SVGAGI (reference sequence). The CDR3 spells CASSYSGGNQPQHF. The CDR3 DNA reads TGTGCCAGCAGTTACTCAGGAGGGAATCAGCCCCAGCATTTT.

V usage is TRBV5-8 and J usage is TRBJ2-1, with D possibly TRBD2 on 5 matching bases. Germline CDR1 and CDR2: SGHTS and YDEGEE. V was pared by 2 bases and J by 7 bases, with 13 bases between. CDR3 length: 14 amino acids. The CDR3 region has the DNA TGTGCCAGCAGCTTTAACGTGAAGCGGAATGAGCAGTTCTTC. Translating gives CASSFNVKRNEQFF. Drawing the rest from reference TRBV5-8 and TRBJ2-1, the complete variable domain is EAGVTQSPTHLIKTRGQQATLRCSPISGHTSVYWYQQALGLGLQFLLWYDEGEERNRGNFPPRFSGRQFPNYSSELNVNALELEDSALYLCASSFNVKRNEQFFGPGTRLTVL.